Here is one T cell receptor beta chain with its context. The sample comes from a study of T cell repertoires in cytomegalovirus infection. Germline CDR1 reads MNHEY; CDR2 reads SMNVEV (reference sequence). V was pared by 9 bases and J by 4 bases, with 5 bases of the junction left unmatched. This CDR3 contains 14 residues. In TCRdb, the reads were re-called with MiXCR into one record per CDR3 protein. The sample has 500,000 or so distinct CDR3 sequences, more than 15% seen once. Material: CD8+ T cells from PBMCs. The chain links TRBV27 to TRBJ2-1; 11 positions match TRBD2. This TCR derives from a human donor in good health (CMV status not recorded). Some clones in this sample may be carry-over from other donors' samples. The CDR3 region has the DNA TGTGCCAGTGCTAGCGGGGGGCCGTACAATGAGCAGTTCTTC. This codes for CASASGGPYNEQFF.